This entry concerns a single T cell receptor beta chain. The antigen is unknown. This specimen belongs to a study of monozygotic twins with inflammatory bowel disease. Study-level findings and limits: Clonotype sharing was lower in IBD patients than healthy twins, most markedly with disease activity. The authors could not tell different T cell subtypes apart.

TCRdb reprocessed the 5' RACE reads and keeps a single row for each CDR3 protein, giving no DNA. The sample table includes approximately 400,000 distinct CDR3 sequences. Collection of a roughly 2.5 ml blood sample took place per donor. The germline CDR1 and CDR2 sequences are SGHRS and YFSETQ. This CDR3 region has 16 residues. The chain uses TRBV5-1 and TRBJ2-3; TCRdb's D call, TRBD2, is unchecked because there is no DNA. This receptor was taken from a human donor with ulcerative colitis or Crohn's disease, or a healthy co-twin of an affected twin (not recorded which). The sample was blood. CDR3 region: CASSLASGGGIDTQYF.